This TCR beta chain was retrieved from a study of early T cells in non-severe SARS-CoV-2 infection. MiXCR, run by TCRdb on the 5' RACE reads, gives a single entry per CDR3 protein. The table includes 20,000 to 25,000 distinct CDR3 sequences, less than 5% detected once. This clonotype was recorded at least ten times. Its antigen is still unknown. Study-wide findings and caveats: Anti-spike CD8 responses were favored by VDJdb matching, which missed private and CD4 specificities.

V lost 3 bases and J lost 2; bases outside the gene matches: 6. Germline CDR1 reads DFQATT; CDR2 reads SNEGSKA (reference sequence). This CDR3 region has 15 residues. The sample was whole blood. The TCR was taken from an adult who was a healthcare worker with PCR-confirmed SARS-CoV-2 infection or an uninfected control (not recorded which). V is TRBV20-1 and J is TRBJ2-7; 11 nucleotides match TRBD2. CDR3 nucleotide sequence: TGCAGTGCTAGGGCGACTAGCGGGGATCCCTACGAGCAGTACTTC. Protein sequence: CSARATSGDPYEQYF.